What follows is one T cell receptor (beta chain) and its context. Antigen specificity is unknown. Clones were read by immunoSEQ multiplex PCR, and TCRdb kept only the in-frame ones, dropping some. The table records around 2,100,000 clones, just under 95% of them present only once. Naive CD8 populations comprised CD45RO-negative cells positively selected for CCR7, excluding terminally differentiated effector memory CD45RA+ cells. Per the germline V gene, CDR1 is MNHEY and CDR2 is SMNVEV (reference sequence). This CDR3 spans 15 amino acids. Trimming took off 2 bases at V and 2 bases at J, with 13 bases between the two ends. This sample was included in a study of shared clonotypes between healthy human individuals. Study-wide results and caveats: Generation probability values for non-shared clonotypes were lower than those for clonotypes shared by all four donors.

The sequence derives from a man in his late teens or twenties in good health. Sequenced material: naive CD8+ T cells sorted from blood. The rearrangement joins TRBV27 to TRBJ2-7, with D perhaps TRBD1 (5 bases). DNA for the CDR3: TGTGCCAGCAGTTTAAGGGGAAGGGTCGCCTACGAGCAGTACTTC. Protein: CASSLRGRVAYEQYF.